The clone carrying this T cell receptor beta chain was counted between two and nine times. The data were taken from a study of blood T cell repertoires in COVID-19. Study context: Sample material is recorded as cDNA or gDNA derived from T cells, B-cell-depleted T cells, or PBMCs.

In the authors' methods: By means of reference gene primer amplification, nucleated cell counts were estimated. Measured with immunoSEQ multiplex PCR; TCRdb has only the in-frame clones, and not every one. The V and J calls and the clone size are those of that table, but D and trimming were determined from the DNA. This table holds 150,000 to 200,000 clones, 88% found once. Participants had their cohort set by participant-reported clinical history. The receptor was derived from a woman aged 18-35 years who had recovered from COVID-19. The sequenced material came from PBMCs or T cells enriched from blood (not recorded which).

The CDR3 DNA is TGTGCCAGCAGCTTGCCCCAGAAGCAAGAGACCCAGTACTTC. Residues: CASSLPQKQETQYF. This chain uses TRBV5-4 with TRBJ2-5; the D is unclear. The CDR3 runs to 14 residues. The germline V gene encodes CDR1 SGHNT and CDR2 YYREEE (reference sequence). The V end lost 1 base, the J end lost 2 bases, and 9 bases lay between the germline ends.